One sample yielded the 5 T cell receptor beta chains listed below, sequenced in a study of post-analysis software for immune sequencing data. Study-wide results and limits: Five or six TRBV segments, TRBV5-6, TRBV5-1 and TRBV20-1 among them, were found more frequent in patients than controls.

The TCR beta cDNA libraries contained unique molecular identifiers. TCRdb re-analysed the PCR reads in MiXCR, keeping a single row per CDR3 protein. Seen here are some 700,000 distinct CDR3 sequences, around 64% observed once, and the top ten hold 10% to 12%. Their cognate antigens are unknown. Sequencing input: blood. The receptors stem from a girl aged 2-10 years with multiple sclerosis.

CDR3 in DNA: TGTGCCTGGAGGCCCGGGACAGGGAGGGTCCCGGCTTTCTTT. Translation: CAWRPGTGRVPAFF. This chain uses TRBV30 with TRBJ1-1; TRBD1 aligns across 9 bases. J lost 11 bases, V lost 3 bases, and 13 bases had no gene match. Germline CDR1 and CDR2: GTSNPN and SVGIG (reference sequence). The CDR3 consists of 14 residues.

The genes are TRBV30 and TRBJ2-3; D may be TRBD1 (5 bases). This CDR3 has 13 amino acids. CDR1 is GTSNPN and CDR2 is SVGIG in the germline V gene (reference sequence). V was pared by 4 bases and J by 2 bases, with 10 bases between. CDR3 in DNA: TGTGCCTGGACAGGGCTGCTCACAGATACGCAGTATTTT. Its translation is CAWTGLLTDTQYF.

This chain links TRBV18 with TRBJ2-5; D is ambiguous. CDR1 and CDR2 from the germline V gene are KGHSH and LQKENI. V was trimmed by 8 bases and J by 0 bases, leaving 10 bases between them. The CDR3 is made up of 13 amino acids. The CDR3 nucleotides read TGTGCCAGCAGCCCCTCGTACCAAGAGACCCAGTACTTC. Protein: CASSPSYQETQYF.

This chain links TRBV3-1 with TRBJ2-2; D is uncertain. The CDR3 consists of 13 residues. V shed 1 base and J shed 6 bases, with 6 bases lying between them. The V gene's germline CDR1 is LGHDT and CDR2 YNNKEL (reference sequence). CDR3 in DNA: TGTGCCAGCAGCCAAGCAAGGGCCGGGGAGCTGTTTTTT. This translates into CASSQARAGELFF.

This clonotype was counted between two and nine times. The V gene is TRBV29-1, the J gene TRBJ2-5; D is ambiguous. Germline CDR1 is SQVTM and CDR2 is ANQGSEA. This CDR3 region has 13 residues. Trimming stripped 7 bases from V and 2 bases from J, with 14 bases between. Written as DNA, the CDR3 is TGCAGCGATATCCCCGACGGGCAAGAGACCCAGTACTTC. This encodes CSDIPDGQETQYF.